A single sample is the source of the 17 T cell receptor beta chains below, sequenced in a study of blood T cells in healthy people across ages. It was with a sample-barcoded 5' primer and a J-beta primer mix that a second PCR of about 7 to 12 cycles was run. Each CDR3 protein gets one entry after TCRdb re-called the 5' RACE reads with MiXCR. The data hold 550,000 to 750,000 distinct CDR3 sequences, with 20% to 25% observed a single time. Material for sequencing was blood. The receptors were sampled from a man between 65 and 85 years old in good health.

This sequence joins TRBV3-1 and TRBJ1-1, with 8 positions matching TRBD1. The CDR3 spans 16 residues. Germline CDR1 reads LGHDT; CDR2 reads YNNKEL (reference sequence). Germline trimming cut 3 bases from V and 4 bases from J; bases unmatched to any gene: 10. The CDR3 DNA reads as TGTGCCAGCAGCCAGAGGACAGGGCCATCAGGCACTGAAGCTTTCTTT. This gives the protein CASSQRTGPSGTEAFF.

V usage is TRBV4-1 and J usage is TRBJ2-1; weak D call: TRBD2 (6 bases). The germline gives CDR1 MGHRA, CDR2 YSYEKL. The CDR3 has 15 residues. V lost 9 bases, J lost 7 bases, and 22 bases lay in between. For the CDR3, the DNA is TGCGCCAGTGCCTCCAGCGCGGGACCTCGGAATGAGCAGTTCTTC. Translation gives CASASSAGPRNEQFF.

The chain couples TRBV2 to TRBJ2-5; possible D gene TRBD1, 6 bases. This CDR3 comprises 15 residues. CDR1 is SNHLY and CDR2 is FYNNEI in the germline V gene. With 5 bases removed from V and 5 bases from J, the gap between germline ends came to 18 bases. CDR3 sequence reads: CASSTDDTGMETQYF. DNA of the CDR3: TGTGCCAGCAGTACCGATGACACAGGGATGGAGACCCAGTACTTC.

This clonotype has only a few counts. The V gene is TRBV6-5, the J gene TRBJ1-2, with 7 nucleotides matching TRBD1. The CDR3 spans 15 residues. J gave up 0 bases and V 6 bases, and 7 bases lay outside the gene matches. Germline V gene sequence: CDR1 MNHEY, CDR2 SVGAGI. The CDR3 DNA reads TGTGCCAGCAGCCGAGGACAGGACACTAACTATGGCTACACCTTC. It codes for CASSRGQDTNYGYTF.

Only a few counts were recorded for this clonotype. The junction departs from the called germline gene at one end, perhaps through a read error. J is TRBJ2-1 and V is TRBV3-1; 11 bases are a match to TRBD2. The CDR3 has 15 amino acids. The germline V gene encodes CDR1 LGHDT and CDR2 YNNKEL (reference sequence). This CDR3 is CAGSQIGTSGNEQFF. The CDR3 DNA follows: TGTGCCGGCAGCCAAATAGGGACTAGCGGCAATGAGCAGTTCTTC.

This clonotype was detected many times. V is TRBV29-1 and J is TRBJ2-5; 7 bases line up with TRBD2. Losses at the gene ends were 6 bases for V and 4 bases for J; bases not matched to a gene: 5. Germline V gene sequence: CDR1 SQVTM, CDR2 ANQGSEA. This CDR3 is built from 12 residues. This CDR3 is CSVGGIPETQYF. CDR3 DNA sequence: TGCAGCGTGGGAGGGATTCCAGAGACCCAGTACTTC.

The count of this clonotype is one. The J gene is TRBJ2-1, the V gene TRBV19, with a tentative D call TRBD1 (6 bases). CDR3 length: 14 amino acids. Deletions cut 4 bases from V and 7 bases from J, with 14 bases between. Per germline, CDR1 LNHDA and CDR2 SQIVND (reference sequence). The CDR3 spells CASSNGGIGNEQFF. The CDR3 DNA follows: TGTGCCAGTAGTAATGGGGGCATCGGTAATGAGCAGTTCTTC.

The chain couples TRBV15 to TRBJ1-4; D is unresolved. There are 15 residues in the CDR3. Germline lookup yields CDR1 LNHNV and CDR2 YYDKDF (reference sequence). Trimming cost V 3 bases and J 0 bases, with 8 bases left between them. The CDR3 sequence is CATSRPAATNEKLFF. DNA for the CDR3: TGTGCCACCAGCAGGCCAGCTGCAACTAATGAAAAACTGTTTTTT.

V is TRBV5-1 and J is TRBJ2-3; 7 nucleotides match TRBD1. The CDR3 covers 16 residues. Trimming cost V 4 bases and J 0 bases; bases outside gene matches: 8. Germline V gives CDR1 SGHRS, CDR2 YFSETQ. The CDR3 DNA follows: TGCGCCAGCAGCACCGGACAGGCAACTAGCACAGATACGCAGTATTTT. Residues: CASSTGQATSTDTQYF.

This rearrangement joins TRBV11-3 to TRBJ2-3, with 9 bases lining up with TRBD1. The length of the CDR3 is 17 residues. Germline loops: CDR1 SGHNT, CDR2 YENEEA. Unmatched junction bases numbered 9, after V lost 1 base and J lost 4 bases. This CDR3 reads CASSLGVGDRASDTQYF. The CDR3 region has the DNA TGTGCCAGCAGCTTAGGAGTCGGGGACAGGGCGTCAGATACGCAGTATTTT.

This clonotype was seen ten or more times. The chain has TRBV5-1 and TRBJ2-5, with TRBD2 identical over 9 bases. CDR1 is SGHRS, CDR2 YFSETQ, per germline. This CDR3 contains 18 residues. V lost 2 bases and J lost 5; bases outside the gene matches: 16. The CDR3: CASSLIPRLAGLYETQYF. The CDR3 bases are TGCGCCAGCAGCTTAATTCCGAGGCTAGCGGGATTATACGAGACCCAGTACTTC.

The chain employs TRBV7-8 and TRBJ2-2; 8 nucleotides line up with TRBD1. In germline, CDR1 is SGHVS, CDR2 FQNEAQ. V gave up 3 bases and J gave up 1 base; unmatched junction bases: 7. The CDR3 spans 17 residues. The CDR3 region is CASSFSRDRRNTGELFF. In DNA form, the CDR3 reads TGTGCCAGCAGCTTTTCCCGGGACAGGAGGAACACCGGGGAGCTGTTTTTT.

This clonotype has ten or more counts. The DNA of the CDR3 is TGTGCCACCAGTGATCAATTTGAGCAGTTCTTC. Translated: CATSDQFEQFF. The V call is TRBV24-1, the J call TRBJ2-1; D remains ambiguous. Trimming left V 3 bases short and J 9 bases short, with 5 bases between. CDR1 and CDR2 (germline): KGHDR, SFDVKD. CDR3 length equals 11 residues.

The V and J genes are TRBV20-1 and TRBJ2-5, with TRBD2 matching 10 bases. The J call is in doubt because the DNA end fits TRBJ2-1 better. Germline V gene data show CDR1 as DFQATT and CDR2 as SNEGSKA (reference sequence). This CDR3 contains 15 residues. The CDR3 DNA reads as TGCAGTGCTAGAGACCCTAGCGGGAGATTAAATGAGCAGTTCTTC. Translating gives CSARDPSGRLNEQFF.

V and J are TRBV9 and TRBJ2-5; 9 positions agree with TRBD2. The germline V gene has CDR1 SGDLS and CDR2 YYNGEE. V shed 1 base, J shed 4 bases, and the junction held 11 bases outside the gene matches. The CDR3 consists of 17 residues. The CDR3 spells CASSVPLAGDLGETQYF. CDR3 DNA: TGTGCCAGCAGCGTACCATTAGCGGGAGATCTAGGAGAGACCCAGTACTTC.

The chain couples TRBV7-3 to TRBJ2-3; D perhaps matches TRBD2 (6 bases). V was trimmed by 5 bases and J by 1 base, leaving 10 bases between them. Germline CDR1 reads SGHTA; CDR2 reads FQGTGA. The CDR3 has 14 amino acids. This CDR3 reads CASSTGRGTDTQYF. The DNA for the CDR3 is TGTGCCAGCAGCACCGGGAGAGGCACAGATACGCAGTATTTT.

This clonotype has only a few counts. V usage is TRBV9 and J usage is TRBJ2-1; tentative D call: TRBD2 (5 bases). CDR1 and CDR2 (germline): SGDLS, YYNGEE. Trimming removed 0 bases from V and 7 bases from J, with 11 bases in between. This CDR3 spans 14 amino acids. The CDR3 protein is CASSVVGSKNEQFF. The CDR3 DNA reads TGTGCCAGCAGCGTAGTTGGGAGTAAGAATGAGCAGTTCTTC. The full variable domain, its missing parts supplied by reference TRBV9 and TRBJ2-1, is DSGVTQTPKHLITATGQRVTLRCSPRSGDLSVYWYQQSLDQGLQFLIQYYNGEERAKGNILERFSAQQFPDLHSELNLSSLELGDSALYFCASSVVGSKNEQFFGPGTRLTVL.